This TCR beta chain came from a study of Graves' ophthalmopathy and Graves' hyperthyroidism. On the study more broadly: A follow-up of 18 months without ophthalmopathy meant that hyperthyroidism was stable.

Beta-chain TCR CDR3 regions were amplified from RNA transcripts. First-round RT-PCR employed HTBI primers, with a second-round multiplex PCR after it. Using its own MiXCR run on the multiplex PCR reads, TCRdb lists one record per CDR3 protein. The table includes roughly 1.1 million distinct CDR3 sequences, about two fifths detected once. Study-wide findings and caveats: Researchers report that a 13-signature model separated ophthalmopathy from stable hyperthyroidism, posting 87.88% sensitivity and roughly 80% specificity.

This clonotype was seen only a few times. Its antigen is not known. Exclusion covered patients with other autoimmune diseases or uncontrolled infections (as well as pregnancy or lactation). The sequence came from an adult man with Graves' hyperthyroidism. The specimen sequenced was peripheral blood or thyroid tissue (not recorded which).

CDR3 region: CASSFRGTNTEAFF. CDR3 coding DNA: TGTGCCAGCAGTTTTAGAGGGACGAACACTGAAGCTTTCTTT. The chain combines TRBV2 with TRBJ1-1; a weak D match, TRBD1 (5 bases). V was shortened by 5 bases and J by 1 base, with 11 bases between the two germline ends. The germline gives CDR1 SNHLY, CDR2 FYNNEI. The CDR3 extends over 14 amino acids. The entire variable domain, with the rest obtained from reference TRBV2 and TRBJ1-1, is as follows: EPEVTQTPSHQVTQMGQEVILRCVPISNHLYFYWYRQILGQKVEFLVSFYNNEISEKSEIFDDQFSVERPDGSNFTLKIRSTKLEDSAMYFCASSFRGTNTEAFFGQGTRLTVV.